Shown below are 2 T cell receptor beta chains from a single sample sequenced in a study of cytomegalovirus exposure and HLA in healthy donors (dated 2017 in TCRdb). The library was prepared using the immunoSEQ multiplex PCR assay. The multiplex PCR relied on a mix of 60 forward primers for TCR Vbeta segments and 13 reverse primers for TCR Jbeta segments. This is the immuneACCESS table as TCRdb keeps it, with only in-frame sequences that have V and J called. A part of the clones is gone; compared with another copy, unresolved V genes explain less than half, and the rest is unexplained. The sample table contains under 300,000 clones; only one count was recorded for around 66% of them. The top ten constitute approximately 2.5% of the sample. The sequenced sample was PBMCs. These receptors originate from a female donor in good health and CMV-seronegative.

The chain joins TRBV7-9 to TRBJ2-5; D possibly corresponds to TRBD2 (6 bases). CDR3 length equals 17 residues. Between the trimmed V and J ends, which lost 5 bases and 11 bases, there was a span of 30 bases. CDR1 SEHNR and CDR2 FQNEAQ come from the germline V gene (reference sequence). This CDR3 reads CASSPTFGQITSREQYF. The CDR3, as DNA: TGTGCCAGCAGCCCCACCTTCGGGCAGATTACCTCTCGGGAGCAGTACTTC.

The J gene is TRBJ1-2, the V gene TRBV9, with 8 positions matching TRBD1. The germline V gene has CDR1 SGDLS and CDR2 YYNGEE. V shed 0 bases and J 6 bases; nucleotides not matched to a gene: 4. The CDR3 is 14 residues long. The CDR3 nucleotides are TGTGCCAGCAGCGTAGCGACAGGGGACCATGGCTACACCTTC. Its protein is CASSVATGDHGYTF.